These 23 T cell receptor beta chains were sequenced from one sample in a study of blood T cell repertoires in COVID-19. TCRdb's copy holds only in-frame clones and misses some; the assay was immunoSEQ multiplex PCR. Among tens of thousands of clones listed, 84% were seen once. The specimen sequenced was peripheral blood. These receptors came from a human donor in a cohort sampled during active COVID-19.

This chain connects TRBV5-1 to TRBJ2-3; TRBD2 matches at 15 bases. With 0 bases clipped from V and 9 bases from J, the junction kept 5 bases outside the gene matches. This CDR3 has 16 amino acids. Germline V gene data show CDR1 as SGHRS and CDR2 as YFSETQ. CDR3 DNA sequence: TGCGCCAGCAGCTTGGCCGGGACTAGCGGGAGGAAAACGCAGTATTTT. This gives the protein CASSLAGTSGRKTQYF.

V gene TRBV11-2 combines with J gene TRBJ2-1; TRBD1 matches at 7 bases. The V and J ends lost 1 base and 12 bases, in that order; junction bases with no gene match: 12. The CDR3 runs to 15 residues. Germline V gene data show CDR1 as SGHAT and CDR2 as FQNNGV. The CDR3 DNA reads as TGTGCCAGCAGCTTAGGTCCGGGGACAGCGAGGGTGCAGTTCTTC. It encodes CASSLGPGTARVQFF.

The chain combines TRBV6-5 with TRBJ2-7, with 7 bases lining up with TRBD2. Germline V CDR1 and CDR2: MNHEY, SVGAGI. V was clipped by 4 bases and J by 4 bases; unmatched bases: 7. CDR3 length: 14 residues. CDR3 protein: CASSFVQGGYEQYF. The CDR3 DNA is TGTGCCAGCAGTTTCGTCCAGGGAGGGTACGAGCAGTACTTC.

This rearrangement joins TRBV5-5 to TRBJ1-5; 7 bases align to TRBD1. Looked up from germline, CDR1 is SGHKS and CDR2 is YYEKEE (reference sequence). The junction had 6 bases not matched to a gene; V was cut back by 4 bases and J by 5 bases. The CDR3 runs to 14 residues. The CDR3 sequence: CASSPGQTDQPQHF. The CDR3 region has the DNA TGTGCCAGCAGCCCGGGACAGACGGATCAGCCCCAGCATTTT.

This chain uses TRBV5-1 with TRBJ2-7, with D unclear. Germline V lookup: CDR1 SGHRS, CDR2 YFSETQ. The V end lost 4 bases, the J end lost 3 bases, and 17 bases lay between the germline ends. This CDR3 contains 15 residues. The CDR3 DNA reads TGCGCCAGCAGCCACCCGGGTCCTACTCTCTACGAGCAGTACTTC. Amino acids: CASSHPGPTLYEQYF.

A few counts support this clone. The V call is TRBV10-3, the J call TRBJ1-6; D is uncertain. This CDR3 is built from 12 residues. Per the germline V gene, CDR1 is ENHRY and CDR2 is SYGVKD. Trimming stripped 5 bases from V and 7 bases from J, with 6 bases between. This chain's CDR3 is CAISIENSPLHF. In nucleotides, the CDR3 is TGTGCCATCAGTATAGAGAATTCACCCCTCCACTTT.

The V gene is TRBV29-1, the J gene TRBJ2-7, with 7 bases that match TRBD1. This CDR3 has 12 amino acids. The junction had 10 bases not matched to a gene; V was cut back by 7 bases and J by 7 bases. CDR1 SQVTM and CDR2 ANQGSEA come from the germline V gene. CDR3 residues: CSGGQAGEEQYF. The CDR3 DNA is TGCAGCGGAGGACAGGCCGGTGAGGAGCAGTACTTC.

This rearrangement joins TRBV7-2 to TRBJ1-1; 7 nucleotides align to TRBD1. V shed 2 bases, J shed 4 bases, and the junction held 10 bases outside the gene matches. Germline CDR1 reads SGHTA; CDR2 reads FQGNSA. This CDR3 is built from 16 residues. The chain's CDR3 is CASSLLGGRQGTEAFF. The CDR3 nucleotides are TGTGCCAGCAGCTTACTTGGAGGTAGACAGGGCACTGAAGCTTTCTTT.

V is TRBV5-1 and J is TRBJ2-5; weak D call: TRBD2 (6 bases). The V and J ends lost 4 bases and 5 bases respectively, with 9 bases between them. CDR1 SGHRS and CDR2 YFSETQ come from the germline V gene. The CDR3 spans 12 residues. The CDR3 region is CASSAEGETQYF. The CDR3 DNA sequence: TGCGCCAGCAGCGCGGAGGGGGAGACCCAGTACTTC.

The chain carries TRBV6-1 and TRBJ2-1; 7 nucleotides align to TRBD2. The germline CDR1 and CDR2 sequences are MNHNS and SASEGT. V lost 2 bases, J lost 2 bases, and 3 bases stayed unmatched. CDR3 size: 15 residues. The CDR3 DNA reads TGTGCCAGCAGTGAACAGCGGGGTGCCTACAATGAGCAGTTCTTC. It translates to CASSEQRGAYNEQFF.

The chain recombines TRBV18 with TRBJ1-4; D not certain. V was shortened by 10 bases and J by 4 bases, with 13 bases between the two germline ends. The CDR3 has 13 amino acids. In germline, CDR1 is KGHSH, CDR2 LQKENI. CDR3 protein: CATRPGINEKLFF. DNA for the CDR3: TGTGCCACCCGGCCGGGAATTAATGAAAAACTGTTTTTT.

V usage is TRBV4-1 and J usage is TRBJ2-2; perhaps TRBD2 as D (7 bases). V shed 1 base and J shed 7 bases, with 16 bases lying between them. CDR3 size: 16 residues. Germline CDR1 reads MGHRA; CDR2 reads YSYEKL. CDR3 in DNA: TGCGCCAGCAGCCAAGGTCTGGGGGGGCGCCTCGGGGAGCTGTTTTTT. It encodes CASSQGLGGRLGELFF.

This chain connects TRBV7-3 to TRBJ2-5; 8 positions match TRBD1. Germline V gene data show CDR1 as SGHTA and CDR2 as FQGTGA. Trimming cost V 3 bases and J 1 base; bases outside gene matches: 4. The CDR3 has 15 amino acids. CDR3 DNA: TGTGCCAGCAGCTTGGGGACAGGACCCCAAGAGACCCAGTACTTC. This gives the protein CASSLGTGPQETQYF.

This clone was observed a few times. The chain joins TRBV3-1 (or the pseudogene TRBV3-2) to TRBJ1-4; D uncertain. From germline, CDR1 is LGHDT and CDR2 YNNKEL (reference sequence). V lost 2 bases, J lost 6 bases, and 13 bases lay in between. There are 15 residues in the CDR3. In DNA form, the CDR3 reads TGTGCCAGCAGCCAAAACCCCCGTGCGGATGAAAAACTGTTTTTT. Amino acids: CASSQNPRADEKLFF.

This chain links TRBV7-2 with TRBJ1-3, with a tentative D call TRBD1 (5 bases). Trimming took off 5 bases at V and 3 bases at J, with 11 bases between the two ends. The CDR3 sequence is 14 residues long. CDR1 SGHTA and CDR2 FQGNSA come from the germline V gene. The CDR3 spells CASSPRQIGNTIYF. Here the CDR3 DNA reads TGTGCCAGCAGCCCGAGACAGATTGGAAACACCATATATTTT.

CDR3 DNA sequence: TGCGCCAGCAGCCAAGATTCGGGGGGTTACCAAGAGACCCAGTACTTC. This sequence encodes CASSQDSGGYQETQYF. The chain joins TRBV4-1 to TRBJ2-5; 7 positions agree with TRBD2. V lost 0 bases to trimming and J lost 0 bases; unmatched junction nucleotides: 4. Germline V CDR1 and CDR2: MGHRA, YSYEKL. CDR3 length: 16 amino acids.

J is TRBJ1-2 and V is TRBV6-1; D not resolved. This CDR3 has 13 residues. Germline-derived CDR1 and CDR2 are MNHNS and SASEGT. V lost 0 bases and J 4 bases, leaving 6 bases between the germline ends. The CDR3 here is CASSEAGGYGYTF. In nucleotides, the CDR3 is TGTGCCAGCAGTGAAGCGGGAGGCTATGGCTACACCTTC.

This chain connects TRBV12-3 or TRBV12-4 to TRBJ2-7; D may be TRBD1 (6 bases). This CDR3 spans 13 amino acids. Between the trimmed V and J ends, which lost 3 bases and 4 bases, there was a span of 10 bases. CDR3 protein: CASSFQGRYEQYF. CDR3 DNA: TGTGCCAGCAGTTTCCAGGGGCGATACGAGCAGTACTTC.

The J gene is TRBJ2-2, the V gene TRBV3-1 (or the pseudogene TRBV3-2); D call uncertain. V shed 2 bases and J shed 2 bases, with 6 bases lying between them. Germline V CDR1 and CDR2: LGHDT, YNNKEL (reference sequence). This CDR3 is built from 14 residues. This CDR3 reads CASSQPINTGELFF. The CDR3 DNA sequence: TGTGCCAGCAGCCAACCTATTAACACCGGGGAGCTGTTTTTT.

The genes are TRBV6-5 and TRBJ1-1, with D possibly matching TRBD1 (5 bases). CDR3 length equals 15 residues. The V end was cut by 7 bases, the J end by 1 base, with 16 bases between. Germline V gene data show CDR1 as MNHEY and CDR2 as SVGAGI. The CDR3 loop is CASTLGPLTNTEAFF. The CDR3 nucleotides are TGTGCCAGCACCCTGGGGCCGCTGACGAACACTGAAGCTTTCTTT.

The CDR3 reads CASSPLGAQAYEQYF. The CDR3 bases are TGTGCCAGCAGCCCATTAGGGGCACAGGCCTACGAGCAGTACTTC. This chain links TRBV4-2 with TRBJ2-7, with D perhaps matching TRBD1 (5 bases). Germline V CDR1 and CDR2: LGHNA, YNFKEQ. V was shortened by 4 bases and J by 2 bases, with 15 bases between the two germline ends. This CDR3 comprises 15 residues.

In this sample, this clone turned up once. The chain carries TRBV21-1 and TRBJ2-7; the D call in the table, TRBD2, was not verified against the DNA. TRBV21-1 is described as a pseudogene. The CDR3 length is 13 residues. In DNA, the CDR3 is TGTGCCAGCACCCGTGGGAGAGGAGACGAGCAGTACTTC. Protein: CASTRGRGDEQYF.

This clone appeared a few times. The genes are TRBV9 and TRBJ2-5; 7 bases agree with TRBD2. Germline V gene data show CDR1 as SGDLS and CDR2 as YYNGEE. The junction had 5 bases not matched to a gene; V was cut back by 4 bases and J by 5 bases. This CDR3 has 13 amino acids. CDR3 sequence (DNA): TGTGCCAGCAGCCCCAGCGGGATGGAGACCCAGTACTTC. It is translated as CASSPSGMETQYF.